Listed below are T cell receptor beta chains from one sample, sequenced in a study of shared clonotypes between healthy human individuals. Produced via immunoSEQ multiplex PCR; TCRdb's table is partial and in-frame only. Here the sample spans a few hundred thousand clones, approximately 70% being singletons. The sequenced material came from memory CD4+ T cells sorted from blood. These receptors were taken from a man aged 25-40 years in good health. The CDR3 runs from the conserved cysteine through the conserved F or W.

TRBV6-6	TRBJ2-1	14	CASSTGPPLNEQFF
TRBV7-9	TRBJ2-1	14	CASSLVTGPNEQFF
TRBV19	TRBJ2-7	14	CASSMTGEIYEQYF
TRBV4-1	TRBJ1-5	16	CASSQDLPGLGQPQHF
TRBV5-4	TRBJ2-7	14	CASSLALAGAEQYF
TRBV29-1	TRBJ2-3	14	CSVEDTGRSDTQYF
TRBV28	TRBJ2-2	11	CASYSRRELFF
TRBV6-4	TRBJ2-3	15	CASSDSGRATDTQYF
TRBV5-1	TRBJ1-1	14	CASSDGDGHTEAFF
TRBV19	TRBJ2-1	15	CASSRDRELGREQFF
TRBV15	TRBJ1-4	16	CATSRVRPGVEEKLFF
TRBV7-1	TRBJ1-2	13	CASSPGVNYGYTF
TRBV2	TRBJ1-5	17	CASSEALQRDGNQPQHF
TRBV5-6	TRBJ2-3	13	CASSARGTDTQYF
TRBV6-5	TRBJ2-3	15	CASRVRGLSTDTQYF
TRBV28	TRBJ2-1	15	CASSYTGTRPNEQFF
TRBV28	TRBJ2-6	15	CASSAAYSGANVLTF
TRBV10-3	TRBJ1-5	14	CAISESGRDQPQHF
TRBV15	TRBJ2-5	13	CATSSRSQETQYF
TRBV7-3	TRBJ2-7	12	CASSSTGGEQYF
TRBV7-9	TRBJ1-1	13	CASSLGDTTEAFF
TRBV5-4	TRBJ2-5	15	CASSLWTGSGETQYF
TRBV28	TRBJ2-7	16	CASSLASGRSSGEQYF
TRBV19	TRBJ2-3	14	CASSPSISTDTQYF
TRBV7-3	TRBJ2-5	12	CASSPTGETQYF
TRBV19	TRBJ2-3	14	CASSIVRGTDTQYF
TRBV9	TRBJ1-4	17	CASSVSTVGRGNEKLFF
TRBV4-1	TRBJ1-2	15	CASSQDGSANYGYTF
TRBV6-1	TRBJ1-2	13	CAGNRGRDLGYTF
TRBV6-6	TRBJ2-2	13	CASSYTGTGELFF
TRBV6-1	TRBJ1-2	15	CASSEGTGRGYGYTF
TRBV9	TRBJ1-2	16	CASSVEVHGREDGYTF
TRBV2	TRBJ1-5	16	CASSGKRGYSNQPQHF